This T cell receptor (beta chain) appears in the sequencing data of a study of blood T cell repertoires in COVID-19. Background on the study: Nucleic acid was either cDNA or gDNA, and it came from T cells, B-cell-depleted T cells, or PBMCs.

This CDR3 is built from 15 residues. Germline loops: CDR1 SEHNR, CDR2 FQNEAQ (reference sequence). The germline V and J ends were trimmed by 5 bases and 1 base, with 11 bases remaining between them. Generated by immunoSEQ multiplex PCR, the TCRdb table keeps only in-frame clones and is missing some. Among fewer than 350,000 clones listed, 88% were seen once. V is TRBV7-9 and J is TRBJ2-2, with D perhaps matching TRBD1 (6 bases). The TCR sequence derives from a woman aged 25 to 39 with COVID-19, enrolled during active disease. Sequenced input: peripheral blood. For the CDR3, the DNA is TGTGCCAGCAGCCCTCGGGACAAGAACACCGGGGAGCTGTTTTTT. It codes for CASSPRDKNTGELFF.